These 20 T cell receptor beta chains were all obtained from the same sample, sequenced in a study of identical twins' blood T cells. TCRdb used MiXCR to reprocess the 5' RACE reads, holding one entry per CDR3 protein. Found here are 350,000 to 400,000 distinct CDR3 sequences, 25% to 35% of them singletons; the top ten hold approximately 6.6%. Material: PBMCs. These receptors all stem from a woman aged 18 to 50 in good health.

This clonotype counts as medium-sized. This chain links TRBV6-4 with TRBJ2-3, with 9 bases matching TRBD2. The V gene end was trimmed by 2 bases and the J gene end by 4 bases; junction bases not matched to a gene: 1. The CDR3 is 14 amino acids. Germline V gene data show CDR1 as MRHNA and CDR2 as SNTAGT. CDR3 sequence (DNA): TGTGCCAGCAGTGACGGCGGGGGGGCAGATACGCAGTATTTT. It specifies CASSDGGGADTQYF.

The V and J genes are TRBV2 and TRBJ2-1, with D unresolved. This CDR3 is built from 12 residues. Germline lookup yields CDR1 SNHLY and CDR2 FYNNEI. Trimming cost V 8 bases and J 15 bases, with 20 bases left between them. The CDR3, as DNA: TGTGCCAGCTCGCAGCTAAATGGCCCTGGGTTCTTC. Residues: CASSQLNGPGFF.

The chain couples TRBV11-2 to TRBJ2-1; weak D call: TRBD1 (5 bases). The CDR3 sequence is 13 residues long. V was pared by 1 base and J by 8 bases, with 9 bases between. Germline values: CDR1 SGHAT, CDR2 FQNNGV. This CDR3 reads CASSLVVGDEQFF. The CDR3 DNA is TGTGCCAGCAGCTTAGTAGTAGGGGATGAGCAGTTCTTC.

This clonotype was observed at least ten times. V usage is TRBV28 and J usage is TRBJ2-5, with TRBD2 matching 10 bases. The V gene's germline CDR1 is MDHEN and CDR2 SYDVKM. The CDR3 is 16 amino acids. V dropped 1 base and J dropped 6; count of bases not matched to a gene: 8. This CDR3 is CASSLSVAGGKKTQYF. CDR3 DNA: TGTGCCAGCAGTTTATCGGTAGCGGGGGGTAAGAAGACCCAGTACTTC.

The chain combines TRBV20-1 with TRBJ2-3; no definite D call. The CDR3 has 12 amino acids. The V end lost 7 bases, the J end lost 5 bases, and 13 bases lay between the germline ends. Germline values: CDR1 DFQATT, CDR2 SNEGSKA (reference sequence). CDR3 region: CSVPDDLDTQYF. The CDR3 nucleotides are TGCAGTGTTCCGGACGATCTAGATACGCAGTATTTT.

This clonotype showed up just a few times. The rearrangement links TRBV7-2 to TRBJ2-4, with D maybe TRBD2 (7 bases). Trimming stripped 0 bases from V and 2 bases from J, with 17 bases between. This CDR3 comprises 18 residues. Germline V lookup: CDR1 SGHTA, CDR2 FQGNSA. The CDR3 is CASSLALRGGLTKNIQYF. For the CDR3, the DNA is TGTGCCAGCAGCTTAGCTCTTAGGGGGGGACTAACCAAAAACATTCAGTACTTC.

The chain is built from TRBV7-8 and TRBJ1-4; TRBD1 matches at 8 bases. Trimming at V came to 5 bases and at J to 8 bases, leaving 10 bases not matched to a gene. The V gene's germline CDR1 is SGHVS and CDR2 FQNEAQ. The CDR3 has 15 residues. CDR3 in DNA: TGTGCCAGCAGCGGGGACAGGCCGGGTGAGGAAAAACTGTTTTTT. It translates to CASSGDRPGEEKLFF.

This clonotype was seen only a few times. The V gene is TRBV20-1, the J gene TRBJ2-7, with a weak D call TRBD2 (6 bases). This CDR3 is 14 amino acids long. V was shortened by 3 bases and J by 0 bases, with 12 bases between the two germline ends. CDR1 is DFQATT, CDR2 SNEGSKA, per germline (reference sequence). CDR3 DNA sequence: TGCAGTGCTAGGGGGCGGGATTACTCCTACGAGCAGTACTTC. This encodes CSARGRDYSYEQYF.

This clonotype was seen only a few times. The rearrangement links TRBV6-2 or TRBV6-3 to TRBJ1-5; D is possibly TRBD1 (5 bases). The V gene lost 3 bases and the J gene lost 6 bases, with 12 bases spanning the gap. Germline CDR1 reads MNHEY; CDR2 reads SVGEGT. The CDR3 is made up of 14 amino acids. The CDR3 spells CASSYWGPGQPQHF. The CDR3 nucleotides are TGTGCCAGCAGTTATTGGGGACCCGGTCAGCCCCAGCATTTT.

The chain uses TRBV6-5 and TRBJ1-3, with D possibly matching TRBD1 (5 bases). Trimming shortened V by 8 bases and J by 2 bases, and 7 bases separated the two germline ends. Per germline, CDR1 MNHEY and CDR2 SVGAGI. This CDR3 contains 12 residues. CDR3 region: CASPGAGNTIYF. CDR3 DNA sequence: TGTGCCAGCCCGGGGGCTGGAAACACCATATATTTT.

In this sample, this clonotype turned up once. This may arise from a read error, as a much more abundant clone is one base away. This chain uses TRBV20-1 with TRBJ2-3, with 10 bases fitting TRBD2. The CDR3 spans 14 residues. The V gene end was trimmed by 6 bases and the J gene end by 4 bases; junction bases not matched to a gene: 7. Per the germline V gene, CDR1 is DFQATT and CDR2 is SNEGSKA (reference sequence). For the CDR3, the DNA is TGCAGTGCCAGGACTAGCGGAAGCGCAGATACGCAGTATTTT. Translation: CSARTSGSADTQYF.

This clonotype turned up a few times. The chain carries TRBV28 and TRBJ1-5; no clear D. With 5 bases removed from V and 6 bases from J, the gap between germline ends came to 14 bases. The V gene's germline CDR1 is MDHEN and CDR2 SYDVKM. CDR3 length: 14 residues. CDR3 sequence reads: CASSPTGVAQPQHF. CDR3 sequence (DNA): TGTGCCAGCAGTCCCACCGGTGTGGCTCAGCCCCAGCATTTT.

V usage is TRBV7-2 and J usage is TRBJ1-3, with D uncertain. Trimming pared 5 bases from V and 2 bases from J, leaving 7 bases between. Germline values: CDR1 SGHTA, CDR2 FQGNSA. The CDR3 consists of 13 residues. This CDR3 reads CASSPTPGNTIYF. In DNA form, the CDR3 reads TGTGCCAGCAGCCCTACCCCTGGAAACACCATATATTTT. Using reference TRBV7-2 and TRBJ1-3 for the parts outside the CDR3, the full variable domain is GAGVSQSPSNKVTEKGKDVELRCDPISGHTALYWYRQSLGQGLEFLIYFQGNSAPDKSGLPSDRFSAERTGGSVSTLTIQRTQQEDSAVYLCASSPTPGNTIYFGEGSWLTVV.

This clonotype was recorded at least ten times. The V and J genes are TRBV24-1 and TRBJ2-3, with 7 positions matching TRBD2. Looked up from germline, CDR1 is KGHDR and CDR2 is SFDVKD. The CDR3 contains 15 residues. After removal of 4 bases from V and 2 bases from J, the junction contained 5 bases not matched to a gene. The CDR3 spells CATSDSGTITDTQYF. The CDR3 DNA follows: TGTGCCACCAGTGACTCTGGGACTATCACAGATACGCAGTATTTT.

The rearrangement uses TRBV18 and TRBJ1-5, with D unresolved. The V end was cut by 6 bases, the J end by 4 bases, with 10 bases between. CDR1 and CDR2 (germline): KGHSH, LQKENI. This CDR3 has 13 residues. The CDR3 coding sequence is TGTGCCAGCTCGTCTAATAGTAATCAGCCCCAGCATTTT. It encodes CASSSNSNQPQHF.

The rearrangement links TRBV5-6 to TRBJ1-3, with a possible D match to TRBD1 (5 bases). The CDR3 consists of 15 residues. The germline V and J ends were trimmed by 0 bases and 4 bases, with 11 bases remaining between them. CDR1 is SGHDT and CDR2 is YYEEEE in the germline V gene. The CDR3 coding sequence is TGTGCCAGCAGCTTGGGGGTCAGGGCCGGAAACACCATATATTTT. Its protein product is CASSLGVRAGNTIYF.

There are a few counts of this clonotype. The CDR3: CASSSPDGALSGNTIYF. Here the CDR3 DNA reads TGCGCCAGCAGCTCTCCGGACGGAGCACTCTCTGGAAACACCATATATTTT. This sequence joins TRBV5-1 and TRBJ1-3, with D uncertain. This CDR3 is 17 amino acids long. Trimming left V 3 bases short and J 0 bases short, with 16 bases between. Germline V gives CDR1 SGHRS, CDR2 YFSETQ.

V is TRBV12-3 or TRBV12-4 and J is TRBJ2-3; the match to TRBD2 covers 11 bases. V was pared by 9 bases and J by 7 bases, with 12 bases of the junction left unmatched. This CDR3 has 15 residues. The chain's CDR3 is CASKPSGLAVYTQYF. CDR3 coding DNA: TGTGCCAGTAAACCATCGGGACTAGCGGTTTATACGCAGTATTTT.

This clonotype has a handful of counts. This chain links TRBV20-1 with TRBJ2-3; D remains unclear. The germline V gene has CDR1 DFQATT and CDR2 SNEGSKA (reference sequence). V lost 0 bases and J 3 bases, leaving 16 bases between the germline ends. This CDR3 spans 16 amino acids. The CDR3 nucleotides read TGCAGTGCTAGAGAGAGCGCGGCGCCTCTGACAGATACGCAGTATTTT. This codes for CSARESAAPLTDTQYF.

This chain connects TRBV7-9 to TRBJ2-7; the D gene is possibly TRBD2 (6 bases). The germline V and J ends were trimmed by 1 base and 4 bases, with 14 bases remaining between them. Germline CDR1 SEHNR, CDR2 FQNEAQ (reference sequence). This CDR3 is 15 amino acids long. The CDR3: CASSLVVGSEYEQYF. CDR3 nucleotide sequence: TGTGCCAGCAGCTTAGTTGTCGGGAGTGAATACGAGCAGTACTTC.